Listed below are T cell receptor beta chains from one sample, sequenced in a study of shared clonotypes between healthy human individuals. Here immunoSEQ multiplex PCR was the method, and the copy in TCRdb shows in-frame clones only, minus some. This table holds about 710,000 clones, 72% found once. The sequencing sample was made of memory CD4+ T cells sorted from blood. These receptors came from a woman aged 30 to 39 in good health. Each CDR3 is given with its conserved first and last residue. D genes are given only for firm matches. Where a row states a size, it is once, few, many or the class of an expanded clone; other rows omit it.

>NA|TRBV5-1|TRBJ1-2|NA
TGCGCCAGCAGCATCGATCAGGGTTCGCGGGGCTACACCTTC
CASSIDQGSRGYTF
>NA|TRBV14|TRBJ2-1|NA
TGTGCCAGCAGCCTAAAAGTTGGCTACAATGAGCAGTTCTTC
CASSLKVGYNEQFF
>NA|TRBV5-1|TRBJ2-7|NA
TGCGCCAGCAGCTTGTGGGGGACATCATCCGAGCAGTACTTC
CASSLWGTSSEQYF
>few|TRBV18|TRBJ2-2|NA
TGTGCCAGCTCACAGTCAACCACCGGGGAGCTGTTTTTT
CASSQSTTGELFF
>NA|TRBV7-8|TRBJ2-7|TRBD1
TGTGCCAGCAGCTCTTGGACAGGGGGGATCGGCGAGCAGTACTTC
CASSSWTGGIGEQYF
>NA|TRBV25-1|TRBJ1-1|TRBD1
TGTGCCAGCAGCTTAGTAGAGGGGGCAGTCACTGAAGCTTTCTTT
CASSLVEGAVTEAFF
>NA|TRBV5-6|TRBJ1-2|NA
TGTGCCAGCAGCTTGTCTAGGGGTCGGTATGGCTACACCTTC
CASSLSRGRYGYTF
>many|TRBV7-2|TRBJ2-6|NA
TGTGCCAGCAGCTCCATAGCTCTGGGGGCCAACGTCCTGACTTTC
CASSSIALGANVLTF
>NA|TRBV2|TRBJ2-5|TRBD1
TGTGCCAGCAGTTCCCTCAGGGGGATTGGAGAGACCCAGTACTTC
CASSSLRGIGETQYF
>NA|TRBV7-5|TRBJ1-3|NA
TGTGTCAGAAGCTTTGGACGCTCTGGAAACACCATATATTTT
CVRSFGRSGNTIYF
>NA|TRBV19|TRBJ2-7|TRBD2
TGTGCCAGTAGCGCGGGAGGAACCTACGAGCAGTACTTC
CASSAGGTYEQYF
>NA|TRBV27|TRBJ1-4|TRBD1
TGTGCCAGCAGTTTGTCGACAGGGAAAGACAATGAAAAACTGTTTTTT
CASSLSTGKDNEKLFF
>NA|TRBV6-6|TRBJ1-5|NA
TGTGCCAGCAGTTACGAAGGCGGAAGGAATCAGCCCCAGCATTTT
CASSYEGGRNQPQHF
>NA|TRBV9|TRBJ2-1|NA
TGTGCCAGCAGCCCTCTGGGGCAGGGGGGTGTCTATGAGCAGTTCTTC
CASSPLGQGGVYEQFF
>NA|TRBV29-1|TRBJ1-4|TRBD1
TGCAGCGGAGGACAGGGGGCAGAAGAAAAACTGTTTTTT
CSGGQGAEEKLFF
>NA|TRBV5-1|TRBJ2-3|NA
TGCGCCAGCAGCTCGACTTTTTACACAGATACGCAGTATTTT
CASSSTFYTDTQYF
>NA|TRBV5-5|TRBJ1-1|NA
TGTGCCAGCAGCTTGGGTGAACGGGCTTTCTTT
CASSLGERAFF
>NA|TRBV7-9|TRBJ2-5|TRBD2
TGTGCCAGCAGCCTAGGGACTAGCGGGAGGGCGTTCCAAGAGACCCAGTACTTC
CASSLGTSGRAFQETQYF
>once|TRBV11-3|TRBJ2-1|NA
TGTGCCAGCAGCGCTCCCTCTAGGGATGAGCAGTTCTTC
CASSAPSRDEQFF
>NA|TRBV19|TRBJ2-5|TRBD2
TGTGCCAGTAGTGAGGGACTAGCGAGAGAGACCCAGTACTTC
CASSEGLARETQYF
>NA|TRBV11-2|TRBJ2-7|TRBD1
TGTGCCAGCAGCCCACGGACAGGGGGCCACTACGAGCAGTACTTC
CASSPRTGGHYEQYF
>NA|TRBV6-1|TRBJ2-7|TRBD1
TGTGCCAGCAGTGCCCAGGGACAGAACTACGAGCAGTACTTC
CASSAQGQNYEQYF
>NA|TRBV5-1|TRBJ2-5|NA
TGCGCCAGCAGCTTACTACTAGATAGAGAGACCCAGTACTTC
CASSLLLDRETQYF
>NA|TRBV27|TRBJ2-1|NA
TGTGCCAGCAGTCTCGGGGCGAGGGTATGGTTCTTC
CASSLGARVWFF
>NA|TRBV5-1|TRBJ2-2|TRBD1
TGCGCCAGCAGTCGTGGTGACAGGGATCAGGCCGGGGAGCTGTTTTTT
CASSRGDRDQAGELFF
>once|TRBV30|TRBJ2-7|NA
TGTGCCTGTAACAGGTTCTACTACGAGCAGTACTTC
CACNRFYYEQYF
>NA|TRBV5-1|TRBJ2-5|NA
TGCGCCAGCAGCTCGCAGGACGAAGAGACCCAGTACTTC
CASSSQDEETQYF
>NA|TRBV5-1|TRBJ1-1|NA
TGCGCCAGCAGCTTATTGTCAGCAGGGGAGAACACTGAAGCTTTCTTT
CASSLLSAGENTEAFF
>NA|TRBV5-1|TRBJ2-3|NA
TGCGCCAGCAGCCTCCTGCGTTCAGATACGCAGTATTTT
CASSLLRSDTQYF
>NA|TRBV28|TRBJ1-4|NA
TGTGCCAGCGCGAGGGCGACTAATGAAAAACTGTTTTTT
CASARATNEKLFF
>NA|TRBV4-1|TRBJ2-7|TRBD2
TGCGCCAGCAGCCAAACTAGCGGGAGCTACGAGCAGTACTTC
CASSQTSGSYEQYF
>NA|TRBV4-2|TRBJ1-3|NA
TGTGCCAGCAGCGAAGGCCTCCACTCTGGAAACACCATATATTTT
CASSEGLHSGNTIYF
>NA|TRBV5-1|TRBJ2-1|NA
TGCGCCAGCAGCGAGGGCCCGGTCGGCAATGAGCAGTTCTTC
CASSEGPVGNEQFF
>NA|TRBV5-1|TRBJ2-2|NA
TGCGCCAGCAGCCTTGTAGACGGGAGTCACGGGGAGCTGTTTTTT
CASSLVDGSHGELFF
>NA|TRBV5-1|TRBJ2-7|TRBD1
TGCGCCAGCAGCTTGGACAGGGGGCTTTACGAGCAGTACTTC
CASSLDRGLYEQYF
>NA|TRBV6-1|TRBJ2-1|NA
TGTGCCAGTAGGCCCCCGCGGGGCCACGGTGAGCAGTTCTTC
CASRPPRGHGEQFF
>NA|TRBV5-1|TRBJ2-5|TRBD2
TGCGCCAGCAGCTGGTCCGCACTAGCGGGTGAAGAGACCCAGTACTTC
CASSWSALAGEETQYF
>NA|TRBV5-1|TRBJ2-3|TRBD2
TGCGCCAGCAGCTTGGCCTTGAGTAGCGGGAAAACAGATACGCAGTATTTT
CASSLALSSGKTDTQYF
>NA|TRBV21-1|TRBJ2-5|NA
TGTGCCAGCAGCGGCCGGGACAGGGAAGAGACCCAGTACTTC
CASSGRDREETQYF
>NA|TRBV4-1|TRBJ1-1|NA
TGCGCCAGCAGCCCGGAGGCAGCCATGAACACTGAAGCTTTCTTT
CASSPEAAMNTEAFF
>NA|TRBV6-5|TRBJ1-3|NA
TGTGCCAGCACGACTGGAAACACCATATATTTT
CASTTGNTIYF
>NA|TRBV6-5|TRBJ1-5|NA
TGTGCCAGCAGTTACGGAACAGCAAGCAATCAGCCCCAGCATTTT
CASSYGTASNQPQHF
>few|TRBV4-2|TRBJ2-2|TRBD2
TGTGCCAGCAGCCAGCAAGGACTAGCGAATTTGAACACCGGGGAGCTGTTTTTT
CASSQQGLANLNTGELFF
>NA|TRBV18|TRBJ1-1|NA
TGTGCCAGCTCACTATTCGCGGCGGATGCGGCCAACACTGAAGCTTTCTTT
CASSLFAADAANTEAFF